The TCR beta chain described here comes from a study of shared clonotypes between healthy human individuals. Study processing details: Without quality scores, immunoSEQ junctional reads could not be filtered like full-length reads. Produced via immunoSEQ multiplex PCR; TCRdb's table is partial and in-frame only. The DNA was the basis for D and trimming; V, J and clone size are from that table. The table shows roughly 2.4 million clones, with 90% to 96% occurring only once. Donors, healthy HIV-negative adults, lacked recent acute infections or vaccinations. Each donor was a Caucasian adult residing in Nashville, Tennessee. The clonotype was recovered from a man aged 18 to 30 in good health. Specimen: naive CD4+ T cells sorted from blood. Subset of the sample: CD45RA+ positively selected.

CDR3 bases: TGTGCCAGCAGTTTAGAGGGACAGAGGTCTGGGAACGCTTTCTTT. Translation gives CASSLEGQRSGNAFF. The rearrangement uses TRBV27 and TRBJ1-1; 7 positions match TRBD1. The CDR3 is 15 amino acids. The ends lost 2 bases at V and 11 bases at J; junction bases unmatched: 14. Germline CDR1 and CDR2: MNHEY and SMNVEV (reference sequence).